This T cell receptor beta chain originates from a study of shared clonotypes between healthy human individuals. Findings of the study overall: Four donors shared approximately 5% of their naive CD4 clonotypes. In having few donors, the study represented limited genetic and exposure-history diversity.

Comments on this clone: Antigen unknown. The sample has other DNA sequences that encode this CDR3 too.

The CDR3 loop spans 15 amino acids. Germline-derived CDR1 and CDR2 are SEHNR and FQNEAQ (reference sequence). Trimming cost V 1 base and J 0 bases, with 7 bases left between them. CD4+ cells underwent separation, giving CD45RA+ naive and CD45RA-negative memory subsets. Sequencing was performed with immunoSEQ multiplex PCR; in TCRdb, only in-frame clones are kept and a portion is missing. The profile shows a few million clones, 80% to 95% of them singletons. This receptor was identified in a man aged 18 to 35 in good health. Some clones in this sample may be carry-over from other donors' samples. Sequencing was done on a sample of naive CD4+ T cells from PBMCs. Subset here: CD45RA+ positively selected. The rearrangement links TRBV7-9 to TRBJ2-1; D call uncertain. CDR3 bases: TGTGCCAGCAGCTTAGAGGCTAGCTCCTACAATGAGCAGTTCTTC. As protein: CASSLEASSYNEQFF.